Presented here are 9 T cell receptor beta chains from one specimen sequenced in a study of blood T cells in healthy people across ages. Primers used in a second PCR of roughly 6 to 12 cycles were a sample-barcoded 5' primer and a J-beta primer mix. MiXCR, applied by TCRdb to the 5' RACE reads, yields one record per CDR3 protein. The repertoire holds around 990,000 distinct CDR3 sequences, with around two fifths as singletons. The sequencing sample was made of blood. The receptors here all came from a man younger than 30 in good health.

The J gene is TRBJ2-1, the V gene TRBV27, with 8 bases matching TRBD1. The CDR3 contains 16 residues. Germline V gene lookup returns CDR1 MNHEY and CDR2 SMNVEV (reference sequence). V lost 5 bases and J lost 8; bases outside the gene matches: 14. As DNA, the CDR3 is TGTGCCAGCAGTATACAGGGGGGCTTAGCTTGGGATGAGCAGTTCTTC. It encodes CASSIQGGLAWDEQFF.

As regards this clonotype: A read error may explain this, as a much larger clone is one base away. The rearrangement uses TRBV2 and TRBJ2-5, with no clear D. This CDR3 is 11 amino acids long. CDR1 and CDR2 from the germline V gene are SNHLY and FYNNEI. The DNA of the CDR3 is TGTGCCAGCGCGGCCCAAGAGACCCGGTACTTC. Translated: CASAAQETRYF.

In this sample, this clonotype turned up a few times. The chain employs TRBV12-3 or TRBV12-4 and TRBJ1-1; D is undetermined. Trimming cost V 9 bases and J 0 bases, with 14 bases left between them. CDR3 length: 14 amino acids. CDR3 in amino acids: CASTWTGMNTEAFF. The CDR3 DNA is TGTGCCAGTACCTGGACGGGGATGAACACTGAAGCTTTCTTT.

This clonotype has more than one count but fewer than ten. The rearrangement links TRBV20-1 to TRBJ2-3; TRBD1 might be the D (5 bases). The CDR3 length is 13 residues. CDR1 and CDR2 (germline): DFQATT, SNEGSKA (reference sequence). The DNA of the CDR3 is TGCAGGGCCCTAGGGGCTTCCACAGATACGCAGTATTTT. Translation: CRALGASTDTQYF.

The V call is TRBV29-1, the J call TRBJ2-3, with D unresolved. The germline gives CDR1 SQVTM, CDR2 ANQGSEA. The CDR3 is 12 amino acids. Trimming took off 7 bases at V and 2 bases at J, with 10 bases between the two ends. The CDR3 sequence: CSGGMTTDTQYF. The CDR3 nucleotides read TGCAGCGGTGGAATGACCACAGATACGCAGTATTTT.

The chain links TRBV7-9 to TRBJ2-1; TRBD2 matches 10 bases. This CDR3 has 15 amino acids. Germline assignment: CDR1 SEHNR and CDR2 FQNEAQ (reference sequence). V lost 5 bases and J lost 6; bases outside the gene matches: 7. CDR3 sequence reads: CASSPTSGVLNEQFF. As DNA, the CDR3 is TGTGCCAGCAGCCCTACTAGCGGGGTCCTCAATGAGCAGTTCTTC.

V is TRBV6-1 and J is TRBJ2-2; tentative D call: TRBD2 (6 bases). V dropped 6 bases and J dropped 3 bases, with 11 bases sitting between them. CDR3 size: 14 residues. The germline V gene encodes CDR1 MNHNS and CDR2 SASEGT. DNA for the CDR3: TGTGCCAGCAGGGGGACTCTCTACACCGGGGAGCTGTTTTTT. Its protein product is CASRGTLYTGELFF.

The gene calls are TRBV4-1 and TRBJ2-1, with D hard to call. Germline lookup yields CDR1 MGHRA and CDR2 YSYEKL. Trimming took off 4 bases at V and 13 bases at J, with 20 bases between the two ends. The CDR3 sequence is 14 residues long. The CDR3 here is CASSRTYKEETQFF. CDR3 bases: TGCGCCAGCAGCCGGACCTATAAGGAAGAGACCCAGTTCTTC.

The genes are TRBV20-1 and TRBJ2-1; D remains unclear. Germline lookup yields CDR1 DFQATT and CDR2 SNEGSKA (reference sequence). Trimming left V 3 bases short and J 6 bases short, with 9 bases between. This CDR3 comprises 12 residues. CDR3 residues: CSARSPVNEQFF. The CDR3 nucleotides read TGCAGTGCTAGGAGTCCGGTCAATGAGCAGTTCTTC.